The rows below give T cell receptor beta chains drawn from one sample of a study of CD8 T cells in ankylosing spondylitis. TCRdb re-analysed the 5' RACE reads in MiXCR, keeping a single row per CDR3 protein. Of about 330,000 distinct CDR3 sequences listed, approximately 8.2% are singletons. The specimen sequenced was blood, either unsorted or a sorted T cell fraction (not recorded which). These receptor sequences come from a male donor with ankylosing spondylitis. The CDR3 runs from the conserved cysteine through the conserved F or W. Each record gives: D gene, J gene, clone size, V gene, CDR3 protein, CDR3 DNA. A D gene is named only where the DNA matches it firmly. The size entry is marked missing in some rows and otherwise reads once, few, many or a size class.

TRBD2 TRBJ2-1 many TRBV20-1 CSASKGLAGSNEHFF TGCAGTGCATCCAAGGGGCTAGCGGGCAGCAATGAGCACTTCTTC
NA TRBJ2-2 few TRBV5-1 CASSLMPGAIGELFF TGCGCCAGCAGCTTGATGCCGGGGGCGATCGGGGAGCTGTTTTTT
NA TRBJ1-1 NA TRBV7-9 CASSLVAILAGEAFF TGTGCCAGCAGCTTAGTAGCCATCCTAGCGGGTGAAGCTTTCTTT
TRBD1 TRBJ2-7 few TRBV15 CATSPRTGSNYEQYF TGTGCCACCAGCCCTAGGACAGGATCCAACTACGAGCAGTACTTC
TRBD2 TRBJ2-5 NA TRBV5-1 CASSFREGGETQYF TGCGCCAGCAGCTTCCGGGAGGGCGGGGAGACCCAGTACTTC
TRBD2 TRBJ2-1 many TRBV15 CATSRDRSAGDTYNEQFF TGTGCCACCAGCAGAGATCGTTCAGCGGGAGATACCTACAATGAGCAGTTCTTC
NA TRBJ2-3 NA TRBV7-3 CASSLGTASSTDTQYF TGTGCCAGCAGCTTGGGGACTGCTTCTAGCACAGATACGCAGTATTTT
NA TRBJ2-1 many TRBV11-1 CASSLGTKQFF TGTGCCAGCAGCTTGGGGACGAAGCAGTTCTTC
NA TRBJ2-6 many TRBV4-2 CASSHYSAGANVLTF TGTGCCAGCAGCCACTACTCGGCCGGGGCCAACGTCCTGACTTTC
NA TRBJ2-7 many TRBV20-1 CSARDGAIVEQYF TGCAGTGCTAGAGATGGTGCGATCGTCGAGCAGTACTTC
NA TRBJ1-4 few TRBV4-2 CASSSPGTTIGNEKLFF TGTGCCAGCAGCTCCCCCGGGACAACAATCGGGAATGAAAAACTGTTTTTT
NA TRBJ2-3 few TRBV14 CASSPDRWGADTQYF TGTGCCAGCAGCCCAGACAGGTGGGGCGCAGATACGCAGTATTTT
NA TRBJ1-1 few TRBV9 CASSPTLGWNTEAFF TGTGCCAGCAGCCCCACCCTAGGGTGGAACACTGAAGCTTTCTTT
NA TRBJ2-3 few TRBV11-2 CASSLIAASTDTQYF TGTGCCAGCAGCTTAATAGCGGCGAGCACAGATACGCAGTATTTT
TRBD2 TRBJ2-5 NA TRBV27 CASRATSGRIRETQYF TGTGCCAGCAGGGCGACTAGCGGGAGAATCCGCGAGACCCAGTACTTC
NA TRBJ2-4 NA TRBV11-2 CASSLEVGVTSIQYF TGTGCCAGCAGCTTAGAGGTGGGGGTGACAAGCATTCAGTACTTC
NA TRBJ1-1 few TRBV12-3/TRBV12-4 CASRPDAGFDTEAFF TGTGCCAGCAGGCCGGACGCAGGGTTCGACACTGAAGCTTTCTTT
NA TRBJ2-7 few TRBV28 CASSRYGHAYEQYF TGTGCCAGCAGTCGATACGGACACGCCTACGAGCAGTACTTC
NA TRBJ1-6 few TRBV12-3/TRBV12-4 CASSDGRSTYNSPLHF TGTGCCAGCAGCGACGGACGGTCGACCTATAATTCACCCCTCCACTTT
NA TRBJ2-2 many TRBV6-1 CASSGPLFTGELFF TGTGCCAGCAGTGGCCCTCTTTTTACCGGGGAGCTGTTTTTT
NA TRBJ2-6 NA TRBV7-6 CASSLMASSVISGANVLTF TGTGCCAGCAGCTTAATGGCTTCTAGCGTGATCTCTGGGGCCAACGTCCTGACTTTC
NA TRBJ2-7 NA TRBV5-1 CASSPGDPYEQYF TGCGCCAGCAGCCCAGGGGACCCCTACGAGCAGTACTTC